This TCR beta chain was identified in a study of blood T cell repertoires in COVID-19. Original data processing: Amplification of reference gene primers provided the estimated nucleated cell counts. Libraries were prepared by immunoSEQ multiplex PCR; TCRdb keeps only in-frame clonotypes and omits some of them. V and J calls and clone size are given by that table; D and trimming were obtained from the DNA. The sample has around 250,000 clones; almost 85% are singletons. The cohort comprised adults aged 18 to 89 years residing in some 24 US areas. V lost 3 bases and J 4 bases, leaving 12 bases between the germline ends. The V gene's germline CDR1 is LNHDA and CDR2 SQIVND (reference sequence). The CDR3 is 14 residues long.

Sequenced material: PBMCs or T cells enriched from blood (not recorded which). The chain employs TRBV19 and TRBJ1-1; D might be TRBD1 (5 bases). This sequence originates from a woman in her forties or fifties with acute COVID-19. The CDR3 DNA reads TGTGCCAGTAGTATCGACCGGGGGGGCACTGAAGCTTTCTTT. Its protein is CASSIDRGGTEAFF.